The entry below gives a single T cell receptor (beta chain) sequence along with its context. Here immunoSEQ multiplex PCR was the method, and the copy in TCRdb shows in-frame clones only, minus some. Among around 220,000 clones listed, over 75% were seen once. Germline loops: CDR1 SGHVS, CDR2 FQNEAQ. CDR3 size: 15 residues. V was cut by 5 bases and J by 3 bases, with 14 bases left in between. This sample was included in a study of blood T cell repertoires in COVID-19. The chain combines TRBV7-8 with TRBJ1-5; weak D call: TRBD1 (6 bases). The origin of this receptor is a human donor in a cohort sampled during active COVID-19. The material sequenced was peripheral blood. Here the CDR3 DNA reads TGTGCCAGCAGCGCTGCGGGGGCTCCCAATCAGCCCCAGCATTTT. It yields the protein CASSAAGAPNQPQHF.